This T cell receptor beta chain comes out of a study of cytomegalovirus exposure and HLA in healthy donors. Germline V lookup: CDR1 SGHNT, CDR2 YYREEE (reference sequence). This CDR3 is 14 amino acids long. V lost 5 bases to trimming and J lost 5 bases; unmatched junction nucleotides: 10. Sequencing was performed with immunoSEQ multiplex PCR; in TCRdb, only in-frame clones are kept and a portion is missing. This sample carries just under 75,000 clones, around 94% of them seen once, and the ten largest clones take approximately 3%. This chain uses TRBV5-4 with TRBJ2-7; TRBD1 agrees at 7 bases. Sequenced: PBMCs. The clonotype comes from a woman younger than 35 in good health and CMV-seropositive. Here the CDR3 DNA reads TGTGCCAGCAGTCCAGACAGGGCCACCAACGAGCAGTACTTC. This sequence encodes CASSPDRATNEQYF.